The clone carrying this T cell receptor (beta chain) was detected ten times or more. TCRdb processed the reads anew with MiXCR; each CDR3 protein has one entry. The profile shows around 350,000 distinct CDR3 sequences, roughly 20% of them singletons. The sample comes from a study of T cell repertoires in cytomegalovirus infection. CDR1 SGHTA and CDR2 FQGNSA come from the germline V gene. This CDR3 is built from 15 residues. The trim removed 3 bases at V and 3 bases at J, leaving 5 bases unmatched. The chain carries TRBV7-2 and TRBJ2-7; 10 bases fit TRBD1. Material: PBMCs. The TCR comes from a human donor in good health (CMV status not recorded). Some clones in this sample may be carry-over from other donors' samples. The CDR3 is CASSLGQGSFYEQYF. The CDR3 nucleotides read TGTGCCAGCAGCTTGGGACAGGGGAGCTTCTACGAGCAGTACTTC.